This passage covers 7 T cell receptor beta chains from one sample sequenced in a study of blood T cell repertoires in COVID-19. Profiled with immunoSEQ multiplex PCR; TCRdb holds only in-frame clones, not every one. Among more than 200,000 clones listed, about nine tenths were seen once. Sequencing input: PBMCs or T cells enriched from blood (not recorded which). These receptors were collected from a man aged 30 to 39 in a cohort exposed to, infected with or recovered from COVID-19 (not recorded which).

The CDR3: CASSQAAGREVLGYEQYF. The CDR3 bases are TGCGCCAGCAGCCAAGCGGCGGGACGGGAAGTGTTGGGCTACGAGCAGTACTTC. The rearrangement links TRBV4-1 to TRBJ2-7, with D tentatively TRBD2 (6 bases). CDR1 MGHRA and CDR2 YSYEKL come from the germline V gene. The ends were cut back, 1 base at V and 3 bases at J, with 22 bases in the middle. CDR3 length: 18 residues.

The V gene is TRBV19, the J gene TRBJ2-1; no clear D gene. With 3 bases removed from V and 3 bases from J, the gap between germline ends came to 15 bases. CDR1 and CDR2 (germline): LNHDA, SQIVND (reference sequence). The CDR3 extends over 16 amino acids. CDR3 amino acids: CASSIMLTGGYNEQFF. The CDR3 region has the DNA TGTGCCAGTAGTATTATGCTCACCGGTGGCTACAATGAGCAGTTCTTC.

The chain is built from TRBV3-1 (or the pseudogene TRBV3-2) and TRBJ2-7, with a tentative D call TRBD1 (5 bases). Germline loops: CDR1 LGHDT, CDR2 YNNKEL (reference sequence). This CDR3 spans 18 amino acids. V was shortened by 4 bases and J by 4 bases, with 26 bases between the two germline ends. CDR3 nucleotide sequence: TGTGCCAGCAGCCTATTCAAACCGGTCCCCGCGACAGTGTACGAGCAGTACTTC. Translating it yields CASSLFKPVPATVYEQYF.

The J gene is TRBJ1-1, the V gene TRBV4-2; 7 nucleotides match TRBD1. The CDR3 runs 16 residues. The germline V gene encodes CDR1 LGHNA and CDR2 YNFKEQ. The J segment lost 4 bases and the V segment lost 0 bases, leaving 8 bases of the junction unmatched. CDR3 sequence: CASSQDKNRGGTEAFF. CDR3 sequence (DNA): TGTGCCAGCAGCCAAGACAAAAACAGGGGCGGCACTGAAGCTTTCTTT.

The V gene is TRBV7-8, the J gene TRBJ2-1; the D gene is possibly TRBD2 (5 bases). The germline V gene encodes CDR1 SGHVS and CDR2 FQNEAQ. There are 19 residues in the CDR3. V lost 1 base to trimming and J lost 0 bases, with 19 bases between them. CDR3 DNA: TGTGCCAGCAGCTTAGATCAAGCTAGACGGGGTAGCTCCTACAATGAGCAGTTCTTC. This codes for CASSLDQARRGSSYNEQFF.

The chain combines TRBV3-1 (or the pseudogene TRBV3-2) with TRBJ1-3; D unclear. Trimming took off 8 bases at V and 0 bases at J, with 14 bases between the two ends. CDR1 and CDR2 (germline): LGHDT, YNNKEL (reference sequence). CDR3 length: 15 amino acids. The CDR3 coding sequence is TGTGCCAGCGAAGACGGGGTCAACTCTGGAAACACCATATATTTT. Amino acid sequence: CASEDGVNSGNTIYF.

The chain has TRBV6-5 and TRBJ1-6; D not resolved. Trimming cost V 6 bases and J 5 bases, with 8 bases left between them. Per the germline V gene, CDR1 is MNHEY and CDR2 is SVGAGI. The CDR3 contains 13 residues. CDR3 region: CASSPEHNSPLHF. The CDR3 DNA follows: TGTGCCAGCAGCCCAGAACATAATTCACCCCTCCACTTT.